Given below is one T cell receptor beta chain in context. Clones were read by immunoSEQ multiplex PCR, and TCRdb kept only the in-frame ones, dropping some. The table has 50,000 to 55,000 clones, 85% to 95% seen once. The data are from a study of T cell changes during pregnancy in multiple sclerosis. Sample: CD4+ T cells from peripheral blood mononuclear cells, taken in the third trimester of pregnancy. This TCR came from a female donor with multiple sclerosis, enrolled in a pregnancy study.

The CDR3 protein is CASSESSSKTGELFF. CDR3 DNA: TGTGCCAGCAGCGAATCGAGTAGTAAAACCGGGGAGCTGTTTTTT. The genes are TRBV9 and TRBJ2-2; D remains ambiguous. CDR1 and CDR2 from the germline V gene are SGDLS and YYNGEE. V lost 3 bases and J lost 5, with 14 bases in between. The CDR3 is 15 amino acids.